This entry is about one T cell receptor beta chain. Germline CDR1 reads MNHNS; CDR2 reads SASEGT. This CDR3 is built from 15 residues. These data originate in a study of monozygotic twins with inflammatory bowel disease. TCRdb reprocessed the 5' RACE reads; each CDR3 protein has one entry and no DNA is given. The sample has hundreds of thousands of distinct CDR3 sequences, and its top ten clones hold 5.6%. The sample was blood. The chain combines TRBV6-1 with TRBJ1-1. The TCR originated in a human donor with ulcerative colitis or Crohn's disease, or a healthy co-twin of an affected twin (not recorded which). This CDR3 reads CASRDRGRVNTEAFF.